The entry that follows covers one T cell receptor beta chain sequence. The sample originates from a study of CD8 T cells in ankylosing spondylitis. The CDR3 runs to 13 residues. Germline V gives CDR1 DFQATT, CDR2 SNEGSKA (reference sequence). Losses at the gene ends were 3 bases for V and 7 bases for J; bases not matched to a gene: 8. TCR beta libraries were made by quantitative 5'-RACE with molecular barcodes. TCRdb independently ran MiXCR on the 5' RACE reads; one entry per CDR3 protein. The table shows more than 200,000 distinct CDR3 sequences, with about 24% occurring only once. The chain recombines TRBV20-1 with TRBJ2-7, with 8 positions matching TRBD1. Sequences were obtained from blood, either unsorted or a sorted T cell fraction (not recorded which). This receptor was taken from a male donor with ankylosing spondylitis or in good health (not recorded which). The CDR3 DNA reads TGCAGTGCTAGCAGGACAGGGCTGGGTGAGCAGTACTTC. Translation: CSASRTGLGEQYF.